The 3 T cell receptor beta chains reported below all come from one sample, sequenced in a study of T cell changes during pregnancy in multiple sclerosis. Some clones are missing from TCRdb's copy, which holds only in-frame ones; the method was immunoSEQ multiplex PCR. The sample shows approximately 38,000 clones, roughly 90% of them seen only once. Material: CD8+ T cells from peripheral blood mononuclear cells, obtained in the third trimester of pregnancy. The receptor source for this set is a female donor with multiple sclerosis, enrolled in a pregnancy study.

CDR3 in amino acids: CASSLGQATYNEQFF. Written as DNA, the CDR3 is TGTGCCAGCAGCTTAGGACAGGCTACCTACAATGAGCAGTTCTTC. This rearrangement joins TRBV11-3 to TRBJ2-1, with D possibly TRBD1 on 6 matching bases. Germline CDR1 is SGHNT and CDR2 is YENEEA. The V gene lost 1 base and the J gene lost 2 bases, with 9 bases spanning the gap. CDR3 length: 15 residues.

CDR3 DNA sequence: TGTGCCAGCAGCTCCTCTTTACTAAACTATGGCTACACCTTC. Translating gives CASSSSLLNYGYTF. The chain links TRBV7-9 to TRBJ1-2, with D hard to call. V lost 4 bases, J lost 2 bases, and 11 bases lay in between. CDR1 and CDR2 (germline): SEHNR, FQNEAQ (reference sequence). This CDR3 is 14 amino acids long.

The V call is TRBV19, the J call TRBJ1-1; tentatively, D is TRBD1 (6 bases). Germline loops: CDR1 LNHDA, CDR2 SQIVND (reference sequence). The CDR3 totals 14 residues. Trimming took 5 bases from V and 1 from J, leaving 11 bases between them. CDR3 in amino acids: CASSWDTANTEAFF. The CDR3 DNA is TGTGCCAGTAGTTGGGACACGGCGAACACTGAAGCTTTCTTT.